This TCR beta chain was identified in a study of metastatic and nonmetastatic thyroid tumors. TCRdb reanalyzed the PCR reads via MiXCR. The data contain 45,000 or so clones, approximately 15% of them singletons. Among the patients, none had received any treatment before thyroid surgery. This clone has a count of ten or more. The TCR originated in a female donor with papillary thyroid cancer or a benign thyroid nodule (not recorded which). Some clones in this sample may be carry-over from other donors' samples. The source material was blood.

CDR3 sequence: CSVSGTGGWEQYF. The CDR3, as DNA: TGCAGCGTTTCCGGGACAGGGGGTTGGGAGCAGTACTTC. J is TRBJ2-7 and V is TRBV29-1; 11 nucleotides agree with TRBD1. CDR1 is SQVTM and CDR2 is ANQGSEA in the germline V gene. This CDR3 has 13 amino acids. After removal of 5 bases from V and 7 bases from J, the junction contained 7 bases not matched to a gene.